The entry below gives a single TCR beta chain sequence along with its context. This entry belongs to a study of early stage breast cancer tumors. The protocol was immunoSEQ multiplex PCR, while the TCRdb copy is restricted to in-frame clones and leaves out a portion. The sample has about 53,000 clones; 75% to 95% are singletons. After removal of 4 bases from V and 7 bases from J, the junction contained 6 bases not matched to a gene. The CDR3 consists of 13 residues. CDR1 and CDR2 from the germline V gene are SGHDN and FVKESK. The chain employs TRBV14 and TRBJ2-7, with 8 bases matching TRBD2. Sequenced input: blood. This clonotype was sampled from a person in their 70s with breast cancer. CDR3: CASSPGGPWEQYF. CDR3 DNA sequence: TGTGCCAGCAGCCCGGGAGGGCCGTGGGAGCAGTACTTC.